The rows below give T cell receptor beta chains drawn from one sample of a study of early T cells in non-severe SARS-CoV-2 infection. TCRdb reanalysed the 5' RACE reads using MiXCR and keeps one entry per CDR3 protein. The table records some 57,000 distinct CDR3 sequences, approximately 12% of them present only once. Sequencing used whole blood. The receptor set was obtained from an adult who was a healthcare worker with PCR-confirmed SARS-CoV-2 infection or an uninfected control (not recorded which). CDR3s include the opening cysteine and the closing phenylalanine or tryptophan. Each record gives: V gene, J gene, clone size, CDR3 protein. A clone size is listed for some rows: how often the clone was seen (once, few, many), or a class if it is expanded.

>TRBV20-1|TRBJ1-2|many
CSAGDSYGYTF
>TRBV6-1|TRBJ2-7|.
CASSTSETYEQYF
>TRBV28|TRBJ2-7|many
CASSRDRGLTYEQYF
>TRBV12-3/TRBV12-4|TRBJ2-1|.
CASIRQGSYNEQFF
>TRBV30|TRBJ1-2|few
CAWTRGLGYGYTF
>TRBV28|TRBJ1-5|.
CASSVPWIGQPQHF
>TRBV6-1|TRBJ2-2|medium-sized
CASSERSGAPGELFF
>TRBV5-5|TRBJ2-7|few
CASSFPEDTYSYEQYF
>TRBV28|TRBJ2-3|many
CASSLFLVQTDTQYF
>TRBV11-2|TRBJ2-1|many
CASSLVRLMAGTARRNEQFF
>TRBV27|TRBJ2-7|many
CASSRTFSSYEQYF